This entry features one T cell receptor beta chain sequence. Antigen specificity is unknown. These data come from a study of blood T cells in healthy people across ages. Broader study findings: PBMCs left unsorted prevented a conclusive naive versus antigen-experienced comparison.

Trimming at V came to 0 bases and at J to 3 bases, leaving 12 bases not matched to a gene. Per germline, CDR1 LGHNA and CDR2 YNFKEQ. The CDR3 is made up of 18 amino acids. Then a second PCR, running roughly 7 to 11 cycles, was carried out with a sample-barcoded 5' primer and a J-beta primer mix. Every single cDNA molecule received a tag from a template-switch adaptor with 12 random nucleotides. One entry per CDR3 protein results from TCRdb running MiXCR on the 5' RACE reads. Of 800,000 to 950,000 distinct CDR3 sequences listed, approximately 49% are singletons. Isolation yielded PBMCs, at least 7 million per sample, in every case.

The source of this sequence is a man aged 30 to 45 in good health. This chain uses TRBV4-2 with TRBJ2-5, with 8 nucleotides matching TRBD2. Sample: blood. The CDR3 coding sequence is TGTGCCAGCAGCCAAGATCTTTCCGGGGGGGCCGCGAAAGAGACCCAGTACTTC. It codes for CASSQDLSGGAAKETQYF.